These 6 T cell receptor beta chains originate from one sample sequenced in a study of T-cell reconstitution after alpha-beta-depleted transplantation in children. The TCRbeta library was prepared with unique molecular identifiers. TCRdb reprocessed the PCR reads with MiXCR, giving one entry per CDR3 protein. The sample contains around 200,000 distinct CDR3 sequences, 7% to 9% of which appear only once. The sequencing used PBMCs, mostly from graft donor cells, collected 360 days after TCRalphabeta/CD19-depleted stem cell transplant. All receptors come from a male patient under 10 years old who had a stem cell transplant for acute myeloid leukemia, so the T cells may come from the graft donor.

Only a few counts were recorded for this clonotype. The chain carries TRBV20-1 and TRBJ2-7; D remains ambiguous. Trimming shortened V by 0 bases and J by 5 bases, and 23 bases separated the two germline ends. Germline CDR1 reads DFQATT; CDR2 reads SNEGSKA (reference sequence). The CDR3 spans 17 residues. CDR3 sequence (DNA): TGCAGTGCTAGAGATCTCCGCCGGGCCCTCGGAGCTAACGAGCAGTACTTC. Translated, it gives CSARDLRRALGANEQYF.

In its sample, this clonotype was seen a few times. The chain couples TRBV29-1 to TRBJ2-6; D unclear. Germline V lookup: CDR1 SQVTM, CDR2 ANQGSEA. CDR3 size: 15 residues. Deletions cut 4 bases from V and 4 bases from J, with 14 bases between. The CDR3 coding sequence is TGCAGCGTTGGGGCTAGGGCGGCCGGGGCCAACGTCCTGACTTTC. This encodes CSVGARAAGANVLTF. Drawing the rest from reference TRBV29-1 and TRBJ2-6, the complete variable domain is SAVISQKPSRDICQRGTSLTIQCQVDSQVTMMFWYRQQPGQSLTLIATANQGSEATYESGFVIDKFPISRPNLTFSTLTVSNMSPEDSSIYLCSVGARAAGANVLTFGAGSRLTVL.

This clonotype was observed at least ten times. V gene TRBV6-5 combines with J gene TRBJ1-1; D remains ambiguous. The germline CDR1 and CDR2 sequences are MNHEY and SVGAGI. The CDR3 totals 15 residues. The germline V and J ends were trimmed by 0 bases and 0 bases, with 8 bases remaining between them. CDR3 region: CASSYSGQVNTEAFF. The DNA for the CDR3 is TGTGCCAGCAGTTACTCCGGGCAAGTGAACACTGAAGCTTTCTTT.

A few counts support this clonotype. V gene TRBV20-1 combines with J gene TRBJ2-3, with 9 bases identical to TRBD2. V trimming: 0 bases; J trimming: 5 bases; junction bases outside the gene matches: 9. Germline V gene sequence: CDR1 DFQATT, CDR2 SNEGSKA (reference sequence). The CDR3 loop spans 16 amino acids. CDR3 loop: CSARDSSGRSQDTQYF. The CDR3 region has the DNA TGCAGTGCTAGAGATAGTAGCGGGAGAAGTCAAGATACGCAGTATTTT.

This clonotype was observed a few times. This chain links TRBV20-1 with TRBJ1-6; 9 bases agree with TRBD1. V dropped 6 bases and J dropped 4; count of bases not matched to a gene: 7. This CDR3 spans 15 amino acids. Looked up from germline, CDR1 is DFQATT and CDR2 is SNEGSKA (reference sequence). The CDR3 is CSAPGTGTYNSPLHF. CDR3 bases: TGCAGTGCCCCCGGGACAGGGACGTATAATTCACCCCTCCACTTT.

The chain has TRBV5-6 and TRBJ2-5; possibly TRBD2 for D (5 bases). CDR1 is SGHDT and CDR2 is YYEEEE in the germline V gene. Deletions cut 2 bases from V and 2 bases from J, with 10 bases between. The CDR3 is made up of 14 amino acids. The CDR3 loop reads CASSFTGSQETQYF. The CDR3 DNA reads TGTGCCAGCAGCTTTACGGGATCTCAAGAGACCCAGTACTTC.